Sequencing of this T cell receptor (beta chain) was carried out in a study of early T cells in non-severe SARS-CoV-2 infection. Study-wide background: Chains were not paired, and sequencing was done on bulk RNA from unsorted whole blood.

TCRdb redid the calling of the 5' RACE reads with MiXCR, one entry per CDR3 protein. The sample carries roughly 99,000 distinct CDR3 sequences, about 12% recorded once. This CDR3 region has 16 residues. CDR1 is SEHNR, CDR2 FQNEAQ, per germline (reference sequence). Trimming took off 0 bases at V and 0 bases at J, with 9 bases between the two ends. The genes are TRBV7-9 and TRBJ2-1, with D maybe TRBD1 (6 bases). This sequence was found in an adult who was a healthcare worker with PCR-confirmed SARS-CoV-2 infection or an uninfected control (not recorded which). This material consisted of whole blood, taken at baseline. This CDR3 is CASSLATGSSYNEQFF. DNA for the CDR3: TGTGCCAGCAGCTTAGCAACAGGGAGCTCCTACAATGAGCAGTTCTTC. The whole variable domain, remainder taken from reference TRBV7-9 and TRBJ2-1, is DTGVSQNPRHKITKRGQNVTFRCDPISEHNRLYWYRQTLGQGPEFLTYFQNEAQLEKSRLLSDRFSAERPKGSFSTLEIQRTEQGDSAMYLCASSLATGSSYNEQFFGPGTRLTVL.